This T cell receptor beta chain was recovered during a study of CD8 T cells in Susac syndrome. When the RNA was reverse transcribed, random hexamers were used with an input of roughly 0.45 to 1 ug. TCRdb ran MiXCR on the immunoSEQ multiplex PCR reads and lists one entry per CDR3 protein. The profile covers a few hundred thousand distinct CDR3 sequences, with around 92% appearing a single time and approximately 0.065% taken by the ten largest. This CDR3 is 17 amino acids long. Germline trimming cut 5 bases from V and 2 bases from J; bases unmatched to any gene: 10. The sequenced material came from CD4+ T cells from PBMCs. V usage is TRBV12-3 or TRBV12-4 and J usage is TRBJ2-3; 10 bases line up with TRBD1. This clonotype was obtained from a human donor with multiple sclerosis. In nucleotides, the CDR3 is TGTGCCAGCAGTCCAAGACAGGGGGCGCGCGTCACAGATACGCAGTATTTT. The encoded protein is CASSPRQGARVTDTQYF.